This T cell receptor beta chain was recovered during a study of T-cell reconstitution after alpha-beta-depleted transplantation in children (dated by TCRdb to about 2016). Study-level background: Using TCR repertoire profiling, the study quantitatively followed how T-cell immune reconstitution unfolded in children after TCRalphabeta/CD19-depleted allogeneic hematopoietic cell transplantation. The full study reports these points: In some patients, the high TCRbeta diversity seen at day 60 was put down to recipient T cells and intrathymic progenitors that had survived conditioning. Hyperexpanded clone frequencies declined over subsequent months; after one year, T-cell counts and TCRbeta diversity were mostly attributed to newly produced T cells. The apparently early recovery of alphabetaT-cell counts about two months after transplant reportedly depended on only several hundred rapidly expanded clones that came from non-depleted graft cells.

What the treatment or condition label conveys for this sample: allogeneic hematopoietic cell transplantation with graft depleted of TCRalphabeta T cells and CD19 B cells. TCRalphabeta/CD19-depleted allogeneic hematopoietic cell grafts were given to the transplant recipients, all of whom were children. V is pruned by 6 bases and J by 2 bases, leaving 8 bases of the junction without a gene match. The germline V gene (reference sequence) specifies MNHEY as CDR1 and SMNVEV as CDR2. The CDR3 covers 15 residues, taking in both the cysteine and the phenylalanine. CDR3 DNA is the only sequence kept; it has 45 bases, read in frame from the first base. Ten or more counts support this clonotype. The antigen this receptor binds is unknown. No much larger clone is present one base from it, and per-base qualities are unavailable. Library construction relied on PCR. Sequencing took place on an Illumina HiSeq 2500. To normalize quantification of the TCRbeta repertoire, the TCR libraries were built with molecular barcoding that relied on unique molecular identifiers. Clones were called with MiXCR by TCRdb after fastp trimmed the public reads at Q25, and only in-frame beta chains were retained. Records with the same CDR3 protein are collapsed into one entry carrying the most frequent genes and DNA. The sample yields about 27,000 distinct CDR3 sequences; roughly 6.3% were counted once. 7% of the sample goes to the ten largest clones.

The TCR sequence derives from a male patient younger than 18 who had a stem cell transplant for acute myeloid leukemia, so the T cells may come from the graft donor. This sample comprised PBMCs, mostly from graft donor cells, obtained 180 days after TCRalphabeta/CD19-depleted stem cell transplant. Recombination joined TRBV27 with TRBJ2-5; 8 bases in the junction line up with TRBD2. The DNA sequence is TGTGCCAGCAGCCAATATAGCGGGACTCAAGAGACCCAGTACTTC. The resulting protein is CASSQYSGTQETQYF.